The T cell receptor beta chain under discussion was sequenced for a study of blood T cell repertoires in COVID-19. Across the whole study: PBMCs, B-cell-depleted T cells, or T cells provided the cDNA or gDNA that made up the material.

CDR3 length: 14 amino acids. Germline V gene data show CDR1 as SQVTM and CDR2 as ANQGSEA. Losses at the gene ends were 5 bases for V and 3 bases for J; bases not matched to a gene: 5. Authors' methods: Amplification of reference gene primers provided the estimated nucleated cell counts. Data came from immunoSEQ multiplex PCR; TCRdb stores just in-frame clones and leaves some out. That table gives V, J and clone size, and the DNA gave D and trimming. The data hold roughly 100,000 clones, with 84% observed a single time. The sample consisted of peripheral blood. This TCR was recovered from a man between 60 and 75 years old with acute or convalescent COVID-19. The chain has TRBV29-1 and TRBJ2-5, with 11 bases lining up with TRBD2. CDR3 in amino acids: CSVRPGLAEETQYF. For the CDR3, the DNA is TGCAGCGTTCGACCGGGACTAGCGGAAGAGACCCAGTACTTC.